This TCR beta chain comes out of a study of tissue T cells after allogeneic stem cell transplantation. Libraries were prepared by immunoSEQ multiplex PCR; TCRdb keeps only in-frame clonotypes and omits some of them. The sample holds 25,000 to 30,000 clones, 65% to 90% seen once. CDR3 size: 13 residues. Between the trimmed V and J ends, which lost 3 bases and 8 bases, there was a span of 16 bases. Germline values: CDR1 GTSNPN, CDR2 SVGIG (reference sequence). The TCR was taken from a woman aged 18-49 years who later had graft-versus-host disease after an allogeneic stem cell transplant. The specimen comprised blood, sampled before transplantation. V and J are TRBV30 and TRBJ1-2, with D uncertain. DNA for the CDR3: TGTGCCTGGAGAGCAAAGGCTTCGGGCGGCTACACCTTC. Translating it yields CAWRAKASGGYTF.